This T cell receptor beta chain is from a study of siplizumab effects on memory and regulatory T cells. Only in-frame clones appear in the TCRdb table, and some are missing; sequencing was by immunoSEQ multiplex PCR. The sample has approximately 94,000 clones; 80% to 95% are singletons. CDR1 and CDR2 (germline): SGHVS, FQNEAQ. The V and J ends lost 4 bases and 7 bases respectively, with 19 bases between them. CDR3 length equals 15 residues. This TCR was recovered from a human donor in good health. The sample consisted of CD8+ T cells sorted from blood. This sequence joins TRBV7-8 and TRBJ2-5; maybe TRBD2 (5 bases). DNA for the CDR3: TGTGCCAGCAGCTCGCCTAGGGAGCCCTCGAGGACCCAGTACTTC. This sequence encodes CASSSPREPSRTQYF.